Listed below are T cell receptor beta chains from one sample, sequenced in a study of technical replicates of blood from several donors. TCRdb's table, derived via immunoSEQ multiplex PCR, lists solely in-frame clones and lacks some. The data contain 50,000 to 65,000 clones, 90% to 95% of them singletons. The specimen sequenced was PBMCs. Receptor source: a human donor in good health. Some clones in this sample may be carry-over from other donors' samples. The CDR3 runs from the conserved cysteine through the conserved F or W. Each record gives: D gene, J gene, V gene, clone size, CDR3 protein, CDR3 DNA. A D gene is named only where the DNA matches it firmly. Clone size is stated in some rows and not others, as once, few, many or a class when expanded.

TRBD2,TRBJ2-5,TRBV4-3,-,CASSQDWTSEGQETQYF,TGCGCCAGCAGCCAAGATTGGACTAGCGAGGGCCAAGAGACCCAGTACTTC
-,TRBJ1-1,TRBV6-5,-,CASTNPTNTEAFF,TGTGCCAGCACTAACCCCACGAACACTGAAGCTTTCTTT
-,TRBJ1-1,TRBV4-3,-,CASSQDPPPLNTEAFF,TGCGCCAGCAGCCAAGATCCTCCCCCTCTGAACACTGAAGCTTTCTTT
TRBD1,TRBJ2-1,TRBV5-6,-,CASSPGTGAYNEQFF,TGTGCCAGCAGCCCTGGGACAGGCGCTTACAATGAGCAGTTCTTC
-,TRBJ1-2,TRBV5-6,many,CASSLWRTESGNYGYTF,TGTGCCAGCAGCTTGTGGCGGACAGAAAGTGGGAACTATGGCTACACCTTC
TRBD1,TRBJ2-5,TRBV7-2,-,CASSFNRGQETQYF,TGTGCCAGCAGCTTCAACAGGGGGCAGGAGACCCAGTACTTC
-,TRBJ2-7,TRBV29-1,-,CSVELGHPSYEQYF,TGCAGCGTTGAGCTTGGACACCCCTCCTACGAGCAGTACTTC
-,TRBJ1-4,TRBV4-3,-,CASSQDRGRKLFF,TGCGCCAGCAGCCAAGATCGAGGGAGGAAACTGTTTTTT
-,TRBJ1-4,TRBV2,-,CASSEAPEGREPEKLFF,TGTGCCAGCAGTGAAGCGCCGGAGGGACGGGAGCCAGAAAAACTGTTTTTT
TRBD1,TRBJ1-5,TRBV10-3,-,CAISGDSNNQPQHF,TGTGCCATCAGCGGGGACAGCAACAATCAGCCCCAGCATTTT
TRBD2,TRBJ2-2,TRBV4-1,-,CASSPGTRAGELFF,TGCGCCAGCAGCCCCGGGACTAGGGCCGGGGAGCTGTTTTTT
TRBD1,TRBJ2-3,TRBV6-1,-,CASRRTGVGDTQYF,TGTGCCAGCAGGAGGACAGGGGTGGGAGATACGCAGTATTTT
-,TRBJ2-7,TRBV19,-,CASSIGQGIYEQYF,TGTGCCAGTAGTATAGGTCAGGGAATCTACGAGCAGTACTTC
-,TRBJ2-5,TRBV5-5,-,CAAGQETQYF,TGTGCCGCGGGGCAAGAGACCCAGTACTTC
-,TRBJ2-7,TRBV7-9,-,CASSPRDISYEQYF,TGTGCCAGCAGCCCCCGGGACATCTCCTACGAGCAGTACTTC
-,TRBJ2-5,TRBV2,-,CASSGQRETQYF,TGTGCCAGCAGTGGTCAGCGAGAGACCCAGTACTTC
-,TRBJ1-6,TRBV6-5,-,CASNQGLLNSPLHF,TGTGCCAGCAACCAGGGACTTCTTAATTCACCCCTCCACTTT
-,TRBJ2-7,TRBV27,-,CASSLTTGPYEQYF,TGTGCCAGCAGTTTAACCACAGGACCTTACGAGCAGTACTTC
-,TRBJ1-2,TRBV7-9,-,CASSSWDTANYGYTF,TGTGCCAGCAGCTCCTGGGACACAGCTAACTATGGCTACACCTTC
TRBD1,TRBJ1-1,TRBV29-1,-,CSAGTGTTMNTEAFF,TGCAGCGCCGGGACAGGAACCACGATGAACACTGAAGCTTTCTTT
TRBD2,TRBJ2-7,TRBV5-1,-,CASSPDRGDISYEQYF,TGCGCCAGCAGCCCCGATCGGGGGGATATTTCCTACGAGCAGTACTTC
-,TRBJ1-2,TRBV30,once,CAWSVVLVRGTSGYTF,TGTGCCTGGAGTGTAGTGTTGGTCAGGGGCACTTCTGGCTACACCTTC
-,TRBJ1-3,TRBV7-6,-,CASSLLGQSSGNTIYF,TGTGCCAGCAGCTTACTGGGGCAATCTTCTGGAAACACCATATATTTT
-,TRBJ1-4,TRBV29-1,-,CSVGDGSNEKLFF,TGCAGCGTCGGGGACGGGAGTAATGAAAAACTGTTTTTT
-,TRBJ2-3,TRBV6-5,-,CASSGQRRDTQYF,TGTGCCAGCAGCGGACAACGGAGAGATACGCAGTATTTT
-,TRBJ2-4,TRBV2,-,CASSLREKNIQYF,TGTGCCAGCAGCTTGCGGGAAAAAAACATTCAGTACTTC
-,TRBJ2-7,TRBV7-2,-,CASSLVAGKYEQYF,TGTGCCAGCAGCTTGGTGGCAGGGAAGTACGAGCAGTACTTC
-,TRBJ2-7,TRBV18,-,CASSPARSYEQYF,TGTGCCAGCTCACCAGCCAGGTCCTACGAGCAGTACTTC
-,TRBJ2-3,TRBV4-2,-,CASSQDSGTQNTDTQYF,TGTGCCAGCAGCCAAGACTCCGGGACTCAAAACACAGATACGCAGTATTTT
-,TRBJ1-3,TRBV5-1,-,CASSPNPGSSGNTIYF,TGCGCCAGCAGCCCAAACCCAGGATCCTCTGGAAACACCATATATTTT
-,TRBJ1-6,TRBV7-9,few,CASSLGRVNNSPLHF,TGTGCCAGCAGCTTAGGCAGGGTCAATAATTCACCCCTCCACTTT
TRBD1,TRBJ2-6,TRBV30,-,CAWRMGQWSSGANVLTF,TGTGCCTGGAGGATGGGACAGTGGAGCTCTGGGGCCAACGTCCTGACTTTC
TRBD1,TRBJ2-2,TRBV18,-,CASSTRQGSTGELFF,TGTGCCAGCTCAACCCGACAGGGGAGCACCGGGGAGCTGTTTTTT
-,TRBJ2-2,TRBV4-2,-,CASSQVWGEAGELFF,TGTGCCAGCAGCCAAGTCTGGGGGGAGGCCGGGGAGCTGTTTTTT
TRBD2,TRBJ2-3,TRBV7-2,-,CASSPDFLSGGTDTQYF,TGTGCCAGCAGCCCCGATTTCCTTAGCGGGGGAACCGATACGCAGTATTTT
TRBD2,TRBJ2-5,TRBV19,-,CASELSGGETQYF,TGTGCCAGTGAACTCAGCGGGGGAGAGACCCAGTACTTC
-,TRBJ1-5,TRBV23-1,-,CASSPMIWAGSNQPQHF,TGCGCCAGCAGCCCCATGATTTGGGCGGGGAGCAATCAGCCCCAGCATTTT
TRBD1,TRBJ2-7,TRBV27,-,CASRRGTGIAYEQYF,TGTGCCAGCAGGAGAGGGACAGGCATCGCCTACGAGCAGTACTTC
TRBD1,TRBJ1-5,TRBV7-2,-,CASSLRQGAEQPQHF,TGTGCCAGCAGCCTCCGACAGGGGGCTGAACAGCCCCAGCATTTT
TRBD1,TRBJ1-2,TRBV9,-,CASSRDRVYGYTF,TGTGCCAGCAGCCGGGACAGGGTCTATGGCTACACCTTC
-,TRBJ1-1,TRBV2,-,CASSTTQVITEAFF,TGTGCCAGCAGTACCACACAGGTGATTACTGAAGCTTTCTTT
TRBD1,TRBJ2-3,TRBV15,-,CATSRPDRGPSTDTQYF,TGTGCCACCAGCAGACCAGACAGGGGACCTAGCACAGATACGCAGTATTTT
-,TRBJ1-5,TRBV18,-,CASSPWQSNQPQHF,TGTGCCAGCTCACCATGGCAGAGCAATCAGCCCCAGCATTTT
-,TRBJ1-5,TRBV6-1,-,CASSAEGGQPQHF,TGTGCCAGCAGTGCGGAAGGGGGTCAGCCCCAGCATTTT
TRBD2,TRBJ2-3,TRBV5-4,-,CASSLGREGPNTQYF,TGTGCCAGCAGCTTGGGACGGGAGGGTCCGAATACGCAGTATTTT
TRBD1,TRBJ1-6,TRBV10-2,-,CASSESSAQGGFSRSPLHF,TGCGCCAGCAGTGAGTCGAGCGCCCAGGGGGGATTTAGTCGTTCACCCCTCCACTTT
-,TRBJ2-1,TRBV5-1,-,CASSLTGSLGGTYNEQFF,TGCGCCAGCAGCCTCACCGGGTCCCTAGGAGGAACCTACAATGAGCAGTTCTTC
-,TRBJ2-1,TRBV5-1,-,CASSSDTGGYEQFF,TGCGCCAGCAGCTCGGACACGGGTGGATATGAGCAGTTCTTC